This record concerns one T cell receptor (beta chain) sequence. This sample was included in a study of blood T cell repertoires in COVID-19. Grouping used clinical history reported by participants in a survey and questionnaire. Losses at the gene ends were 4 bases for V and 1 base for J; bases not matched to a gene: 4. This CDR3 contains 14 residues. Looked up from germline, CDR1 is SGHRS and CDR2 is YFSETQ. Clones were read by immunoSEQ multiplex PCR, and TCRdb kept only the in-frame ones, dropping some. The data contain 200,000 to 250,000 clones, more than 80% of them singletons. The sample comprised PBMCs or T cells enriched from blood (not recorded which). The chain recombines TRBV5-1 with TRBJ1-1; 7 bases align to TRBD1. This clonotype was obtained from a man between 40 and 49 years old who had recovered from COVID-19. DNA of the CDR3: TGCGCCAGCAGCACCGGACAGGCGAACACTGAAGCTTTCTTT. This codes for CASSTGQANTEAFF.